Detailed here is one TCR beta chain. Its antigen is not yet known. No base qualities exist here, and no much larger clone lies one base off it. The data belong to a study of cytomegalovirus exposure and HLA in healthy donors (dated by TCRdb to about 2017). A note on the overall study: In an earlier analysis of roughly 500 of the donors, 276 Gb of sequence data and 100 million or so unique TCR beta sequences from about 190 million T cells were reported. Roughly 300 gigabases of sequencing data and roughly 81 million unique TCR sequences made up an early release that covered over 550 HLA-typed donors. Of the 350 to 450 genotyped donors, 75% to 85% were placed in the genetic ancestry cluster associated with self-reported Caucasian donors. The aim of the study was to test whether cataloging public T cell receptors could identify signatures of past pathogen exposure. The T cell repertoires of 666 subjects were profiled by immunosequencing and related to cytomegalovirus serostatus. Along with the approximately 700-subject first cohort, a separate validation cohort of some 130 different subjects was used. The study combined high-throughput TCR immunosequencing, statistical association of individual TCRs with disease status, and machine learning to predict cytomegalovirus infection status. In a later analysis, previously published TCR beta repertoires from hundreds of donors were re-analyzed and high-resolution HLA genotyping was added so that TCR occurrence patterns could be studied. Rather than using new phenotypic data, the later analysis identified candidate immune exposures from TCR beta sequences and from how often those sequences occurred across donors. An earlier analysis of approximately 640 of the donors applied high-throughput TCR beta sequencing to assess whether each TCR beta V gene segment acted as functional or pseudogenic. Donor age, sex, ethnicity and CMV serostatus were compiled together with the repertoire data. A later genetic analysis used genome-wide SNP genotypes for 398 of the 666 donors, treating that subset as a discovery cohort. All discovery cohort repertoires had been generated on a single sequencing platform. Class I and class II HLA loci were covered by the typing at four-digit resolution. Typing coverage varied by locus: about 629-640 donors for A, B, C, DRB1 and DQB1; approximately 500 for DQA1; approximately 570 for DPA1; about 450 for DPB1. Several DR-DQ haplotypes were handled as single units for association and clustering because linkage in the cohort was strong. Among approximately 370 genotyped donors of the cohort, an average of approximately 220,000 unique TCR beta nucleotide sequences was sequenced per donor, of which about 19% were non-productive. Broad study findings and their caveats: A later genetic analysis reported fewer N-insertions in productive TCRs among donors in an Asian-associated ancestry cluster than the roughly 700-donor mean. Presence/absence analyses assumed roughly uniform sequencing depth across donors, an assumption that may not hold. Over 15 rarely observed V segments, including chromosome 9 orphons, were excluded from the earlier analysis of about 600 of the donors because counts were too low. In an earlier analysis of 587 of the donors, most TCR beta V segments appeared in productive rearrangements about 87% or about 30% of the time, broadly matching IMGT annotations. The cohort was sequenced for TCR beta chains only, and without alpha or paired-chain data the features that could be detected were limited. Some IMGT-functional V segments, including TRBV6-2 and TRBV6-3, could not be told apart with the 87-base-pair reads, so those segments were excluded. In vitro tests confirmed that a few of the cytomegalovirus-associated TCR beta chains recognize cytomegalovirus antigens. A later analysis found that HLA-associated TCR beta chains were more clonally expanded and had lower generation probabilities than equally common non-associated chains. The study gave a list of some 150 TCR beta chains associated with cytomegalovirus. Several of the top co-occurrence clusters appeared to be linked to parvovirus B19, influenza, CMV and Epstein-Barr virus, according to a later analysis. Linkage disequilibrium might explain the correlated functional status among segregating V segments, but an unknown experimental factor could not be ruled out. A later genetic analysis associated a missense DCLRE1C variant with V-gene and J-gene trimming of TCR beta chains, and an independent cohort replicated the association. Assigning TCR associations to individual alleles was difficult when HLA alleles, especially DR and DQ, strongly co-occurred. Most CMV-associated TCR beta chains appeared to be HLA-restricted in a later analysis, and the HLA associations seemed to be driven largely by CMV exposure. CMV serostatus was the only immune exposure information available for the cohort. According to a later analysis, TCR association rates differed among HLA loci, with DRB1 alleles showing the most associated TCRs and HLA-C alleles showing the fewest. Because HLA typing was unavailable for some donors at each locus, only the typed subset was used in association tests. The classifier was reported to diagnose cytomegalovirus status with high specificity and sensitivity in both the original and validation cohorts. Most TCR sequences were seen in very few donors, while some public TCRs were found in many individuals. Specific HLA alleles were associated with around 18,000 TCR beta sequences at a false discovery rate of 0.05 in a later analysis. A cluster of highly shared sequence variants was judged likely to be a technical artifact of the sequencing pipeline. According to the authors, the approach could potentially be generalized to other disease states and immunological phenotypes. A further reported finding was that TCR beta sequences accurately predicted the HLA-A and HLA-B alleles for most subjects in the first cohort.

The cohort comprised 670 or so healthy bone marrow donors. At the time of sampling, every cohort member was nominally healthy, though immune exposures that went unrecorded were likely present. The donor was CMV seronegative and belonged to the group of roughly 330 seronegative cohort members. Every donor gave a peripheral blood sample, and the peripheral blood mononuclear cells from that sample were used for TCR beta sequencing. Genomic DNA was extracted from the blood cell samples with the Qiagen DNeasy Blood Extraction Kit. Looking up the germline V gene yields CDR1 MDHEN and CDR2 SYDVKM. The CDR3 contains 16 residues, cysteine and phenylalanine counted. The sequence is cut down to CDR3 DNA, 48 bases in frame from base 1. The germline V and J ends show losses of 6 bases and 12 bases respectively, and no gene match explains 19 bases of the junction. The library was prepared using the immunoSEQ multiplex PCR assay. The multiplex PCR relied on a mix of 60 forward primers for TCR Vbeta segments and 13 reverse primers for TCR Jbeta segments. A multiplex PCR assay on genomic DNA amplified the CDR3 region of rearranged TCR beta genes. On the Illumina HiSeq System, the amplified TCR beta libraries were sequenced as 87-base-pair reads. The paper's processing steps were these. Across the roughly 600 repertoires, a later analysis counted some 81 million unique TCR beta chains, 9 million to 14 million of which were shared by at least two donors. A nearest-neighbor algorithm error-corrected the raw reads and collapsed the reads into unique sequences, merging closely related sequences to remove PCR and sequencing errors. To assign V, D and J gene segments, CDR3 sequences were aligned to IMGT reference sequences. For a sequence to be retained, a match of at least six nucleotides to both a V gene segment and a J gene segment was required. A rearrangement was called productive if the CDR3 had no stop codons and remained in frame with V and J, and every other rearrangement was called non-productive. Following IMGT convention, CDR3 was defined as the stretch from the second conserved V-encoded cysteine to the conserved J-encoded phenylalanine. In an earlier analysis of more than 550 of the donors, sequences lacking an unambiguous match to a single V gene segment were excluded. An earlier analysis of fewer than 750 of the donors classified V segments as functional when productive rearrangements were above 56.7% and as segregating when the standard deviation between donors was above 5%. A statistical classification framework was built to diagnose cytomegalovirus status from the catalog of TCR beta chain sequences. In a later analysis, TCR nucleotide sequences were compared against IMGT/GENE-DB human TR gene sequences so that V and J genes could be assigned. A later analysis assigned CDR3 sequences and most-parsimonious VDJ recombination scenarios with the TCRdist pipeline. In a later analysis, each TCR beta chain was defined by its CDR3 amino acid sequence together with its V-gene family, and reads without a unique V-gene family were excluded. To address suspected cross-contamination and a sequencing artifact, a later analysis removed around 600 highly shared, low-generation-probability nucleotide sequences. For each public chain, a later analysis derived a clonal expansion index from normalized ranks of inferred template counts within each repertoire. In a later analysis, generation probabilities were computed with a VDJ recombination model fitted to out-of-frame rearrangements, and the resulting probabilities were checked against IGoR. Hypergeometric tests were used in a later analysis to score TCR-TCR, TCR-HLA and TCR-CMV co-occurrence, with a repertoire-size bias correction applied to the TCR pairs. A later analysis estimated false discovery rates by permuting HLA or CMV assignments 20 times. In a later analysis, co-occurring TCRs were grouped using DBSCAN, and TCRdist sequence similarity was added for clustering within HLA-allele-positive subsets. Co-occurrence clustering excluded repertoires with fewer than 30,000 or more than 120,000 public chains, plus five with anomalous nucleotide sharing. Imported from immuneACCESS, the table was reduced by TCRdb to in-frame sequences with V and J called. These copies leave out some clones; in studies compared against another copy, an unresolved V gene accounts for under half, and the cause of the remainder is not known. V and J calls and clone size follow that table, whereas D and trimming were derived from the DNA. This sample is represented by over 200,000 clones; 85% to 90% of them were singletons. Together, the top ten hold about 1% of the sample.

The TCR was taken from a woman aged 18-35 years in good health and CMV-seronegative. Sequencing used PBMCs. The sequence joins TRBV28 to TRBJ2-1, with 8 bases matching TRBD2. Here the CDR3 is given as CASSPMTLMGLEGQFF. The sequenced DNA is TGTGCCAGCAGCCCAATGACGTTAATGGGACTAGAAGGGCAGTTCTTC.